This TCR beta chain was sequenced in a study of T cell responses to AZD1222 COVID-19 vaccine. Study-wide points: At baseline, seropositivity was found in only a handful of AZD1222 recipients.

Germline V gene data show CDR1 as MDHEN and CDR2 as SYDVKM. Trimming cost V 3 bases and J 6 bases, with 11 bases left between them. The CDR3 has 13 residues. Libraries were prepared by immunoSEQ multiplex PCR; TCRdb keeps only in-frame clonotypes and omits some of them. The sample yields under 200,000 clones, roughly 90% seen once. Remarks on this clone: Antigen: not known.

Sequencing used peripheral blood, obtained on day 0 of AZD1222 vaccination. The rearrangement joins TRBV28 to TRBJ1-1; tentative D call: TRBD1 (5 bases). This receptor was identified in an adult in good health. The CDR3 sequence is CASSFQGSAEAFF. The CDR3 region has the DNA TGTGCCAGCAGTTTCCAGGGTTCTGCTGAAGCTTTCTTT.